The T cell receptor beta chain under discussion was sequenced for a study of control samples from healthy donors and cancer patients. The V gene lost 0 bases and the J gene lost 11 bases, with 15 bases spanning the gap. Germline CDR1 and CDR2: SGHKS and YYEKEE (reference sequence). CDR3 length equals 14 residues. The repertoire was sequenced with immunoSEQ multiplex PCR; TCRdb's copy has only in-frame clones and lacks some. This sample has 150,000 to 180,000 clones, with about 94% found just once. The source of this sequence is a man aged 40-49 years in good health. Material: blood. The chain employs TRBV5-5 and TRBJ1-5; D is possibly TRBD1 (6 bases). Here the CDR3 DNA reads TGTGCCAGCAGCTTGGGCGGGGGGGCATCGGCCCAGCATTTT. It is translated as CASSLGGGASAQHF.